This T cell receptor beta chain was sequenced during a study of T cells after posttransplantation cyclophosphamide. General study points: TRB clonality was highly associated with recipient CMV seropositivity and reactivation. Later blood repertoires were often dominated by clones from the donor CD8+ memory compartment.

This clone came up a few times. What it binds is not known. Assay: immunoSEQ multiplex PCR; the TCRdb copy retains only in-frame clones and omits some. Observed in the sample are some 40,000 clones, none of them singletons. Trimming removed 7 bases from V and 7 bases from J; junction bases left unmatched: 7. Per the germline V gene, CDR1 is MDHEN and CDR2 is SYDVKM. This CDR3 comprises 14 residues. The chain recombines TRBV28 with TRBJ2-3, with TRBD2 identical over 11 bases. The receptor was isolated from a man younger than 40 in good health and a related stem cell transplant donor. Sequenced sample: PBMCs. CDR3 bases: TGTGCCAGCACTAGCGGGGGGTACGAAAATACGCAGTATTTT. It specifies CASTSGGYENTQYF.